This T cell receptor (beta chain) was sequenced during a study of OX40 agonist ivuxolimab in advanced cancers. Germline-derived CDR1 and CDR2 are LGHNA and YSLEER. The V gene lost 1 base and the J gene lost 2 bases, with 9 bases spanning the gap. The CDR3 contains 15 residues. TCRdb's table, derived via immunoSEQ multiplex PCR, lists solely in-frame clones and lacks some. Of about 62,000 clones listed, almost 85% were seen once; the top ten hold 5.5%. The sequences come from CD4+ or CD8+ T cells sorted from blood, collected in a trial of the OX40 agonist ivuxolimab. The V call is TRBV4-3, the J call TRBJ1-5; D gene unclear. This clonotype originated in an adult with an advanced solid tumor such as melanoma, head and neck, liver or kidney cancer. Here the CDR3 DNA reads TGCGCCAGCAGCCAAGCGACAAGCGGCAATCAGCCCCAGCATTTT. Encoded protein: CASSQATSGNQPQHF.